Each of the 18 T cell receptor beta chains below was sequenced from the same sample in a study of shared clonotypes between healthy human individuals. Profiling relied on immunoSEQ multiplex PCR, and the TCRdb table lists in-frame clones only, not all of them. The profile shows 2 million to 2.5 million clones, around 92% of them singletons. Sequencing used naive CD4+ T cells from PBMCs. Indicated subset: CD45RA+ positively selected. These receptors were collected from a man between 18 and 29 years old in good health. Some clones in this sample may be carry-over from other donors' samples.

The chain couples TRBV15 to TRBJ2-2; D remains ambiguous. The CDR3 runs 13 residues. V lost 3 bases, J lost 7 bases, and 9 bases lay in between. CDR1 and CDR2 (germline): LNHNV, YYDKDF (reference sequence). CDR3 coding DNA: TGTGCCACCAGCAGCTTGCAAGGCGGGGAGCTGTTTTTT. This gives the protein CATSSLQGGELFF.

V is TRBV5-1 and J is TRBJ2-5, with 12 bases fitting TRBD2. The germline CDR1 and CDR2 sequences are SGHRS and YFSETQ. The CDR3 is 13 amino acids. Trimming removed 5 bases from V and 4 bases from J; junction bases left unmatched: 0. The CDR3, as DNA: TGCGCCAGCAGGGGACTAGCGGGAGAGACCCAGTACTTC. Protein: CASRGLAGETQYF.

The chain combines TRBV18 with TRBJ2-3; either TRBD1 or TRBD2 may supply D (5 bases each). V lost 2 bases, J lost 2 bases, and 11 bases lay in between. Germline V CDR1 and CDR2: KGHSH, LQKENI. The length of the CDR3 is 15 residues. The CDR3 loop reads CASSPGDGYTDTQYF. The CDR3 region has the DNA TGTGCCAGCTCACCAGGGGACGGCTACACAGATACGCAGTATTTT.

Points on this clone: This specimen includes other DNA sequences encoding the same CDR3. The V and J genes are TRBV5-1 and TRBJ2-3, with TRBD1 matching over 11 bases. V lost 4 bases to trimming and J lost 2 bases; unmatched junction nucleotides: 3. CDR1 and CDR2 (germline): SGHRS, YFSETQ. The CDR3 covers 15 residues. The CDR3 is CASSPDRGLTDTQYF. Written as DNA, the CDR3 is TGCGCCAGCAGCCCGGACAGGGGGCTCACAGATACGCAGTATTTT.

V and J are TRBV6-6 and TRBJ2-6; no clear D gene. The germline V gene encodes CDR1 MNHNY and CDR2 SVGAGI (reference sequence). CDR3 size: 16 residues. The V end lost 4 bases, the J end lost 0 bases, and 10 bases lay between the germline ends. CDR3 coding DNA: TGTGCCAGCAGTTCCCCGGCCCCCTCTGGGGCCAACGTCCTGACTTTC. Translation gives CASSSPAPSGANVLTF.

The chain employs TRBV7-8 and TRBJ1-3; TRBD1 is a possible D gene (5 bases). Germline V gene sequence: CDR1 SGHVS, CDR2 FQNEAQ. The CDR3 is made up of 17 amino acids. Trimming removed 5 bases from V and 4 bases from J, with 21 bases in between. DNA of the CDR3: TGTGCCAGCAGCCCTTACAGGTTTCCCTTGGCCGGAAACACCATATATTTT. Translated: CASSPYRFPLAGNTIYF.

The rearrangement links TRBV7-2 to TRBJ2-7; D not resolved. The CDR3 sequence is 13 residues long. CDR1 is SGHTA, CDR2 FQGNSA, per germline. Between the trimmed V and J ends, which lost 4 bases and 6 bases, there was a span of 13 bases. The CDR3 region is CASSYDALLEQYF. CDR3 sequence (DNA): TGTGCCAGCAGCTACGACGCTCTCCTCGAGCAGTACTTC.

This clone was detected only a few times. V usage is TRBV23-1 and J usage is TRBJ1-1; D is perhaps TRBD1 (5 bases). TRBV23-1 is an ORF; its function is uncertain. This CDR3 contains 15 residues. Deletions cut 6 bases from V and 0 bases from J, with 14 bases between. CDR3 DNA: TGCGCCAGCAGGTCCAGGGAGGACATGAACACTGAAGCTTTCTTT. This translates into CASRSREDMNTEAFF.

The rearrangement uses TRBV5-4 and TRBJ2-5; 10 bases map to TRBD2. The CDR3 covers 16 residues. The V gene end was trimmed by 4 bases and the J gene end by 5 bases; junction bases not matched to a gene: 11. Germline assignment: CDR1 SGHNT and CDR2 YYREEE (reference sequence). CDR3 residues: CASSRNLAGAGETQYF. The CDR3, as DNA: TGTGCCAGCAGCCGGAACCTAGCGGGAGCTGGCGAGACCCAGTACTTC.

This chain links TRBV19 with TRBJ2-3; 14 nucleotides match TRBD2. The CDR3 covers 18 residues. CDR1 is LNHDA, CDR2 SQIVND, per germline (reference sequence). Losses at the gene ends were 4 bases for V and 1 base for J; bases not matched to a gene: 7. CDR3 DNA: TGTGCCAGTAGTAGCCAATCGGGACTAGCGGGGGGCACAGATACGCAGTATTTT. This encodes CASSSQSGLAGGTDTQYF.

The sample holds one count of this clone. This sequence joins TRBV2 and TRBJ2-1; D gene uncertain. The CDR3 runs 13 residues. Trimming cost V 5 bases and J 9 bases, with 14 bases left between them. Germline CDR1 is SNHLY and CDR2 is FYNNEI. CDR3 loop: CASSYVPGFEQFF. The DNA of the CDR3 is TGTGCCAGCAGTTACGTTCCGGGCTTTGAGCAGTTCTTC. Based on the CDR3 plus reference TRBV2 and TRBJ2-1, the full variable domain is EPEVTQTPSHQVTQMGQEVILRCVPISNHLYFYWYRQILGQKVEFLVSFYNNEISEKSEIFDDQFSVERPDGSNFTLKIRSTKLEDSAMYFCASSYVPGFEQFFGPGTRLTVL.

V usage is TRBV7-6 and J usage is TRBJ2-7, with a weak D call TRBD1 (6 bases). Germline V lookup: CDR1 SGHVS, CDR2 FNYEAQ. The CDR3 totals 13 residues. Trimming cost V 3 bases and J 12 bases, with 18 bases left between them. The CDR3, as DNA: TGTGCCAGCAGCTTCCCTGGTTGGCGGACAGTGTACTTC. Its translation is CASSFPGWRTVYF.

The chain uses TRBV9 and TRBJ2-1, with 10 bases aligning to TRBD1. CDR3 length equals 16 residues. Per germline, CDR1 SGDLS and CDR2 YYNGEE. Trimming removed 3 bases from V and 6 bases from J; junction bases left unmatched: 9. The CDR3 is CASSAIGTGVTNEQFF. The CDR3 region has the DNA TGTGCCAGCAGCGCTATTGGGACAGGGGTCACCAATGAGCAGTTCTTC.

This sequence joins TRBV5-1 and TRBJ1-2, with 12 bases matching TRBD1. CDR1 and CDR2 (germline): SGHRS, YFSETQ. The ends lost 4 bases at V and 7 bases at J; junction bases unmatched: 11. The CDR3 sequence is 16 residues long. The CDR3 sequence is CASSPSPGQGAGGYTF. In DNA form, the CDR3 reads TGCGCCAGCAGCCCCAGCCCGGGACAGGGGGCGGGTGGCTACACCTTC.

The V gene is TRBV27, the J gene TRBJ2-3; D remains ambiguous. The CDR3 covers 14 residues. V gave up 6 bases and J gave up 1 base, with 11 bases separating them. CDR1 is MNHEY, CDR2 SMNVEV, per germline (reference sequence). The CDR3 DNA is TGTGCCAGCAGGAGCGACGGAGGCACAGATACGCAGTATTTT. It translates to CASRSDGGTDTQYF.

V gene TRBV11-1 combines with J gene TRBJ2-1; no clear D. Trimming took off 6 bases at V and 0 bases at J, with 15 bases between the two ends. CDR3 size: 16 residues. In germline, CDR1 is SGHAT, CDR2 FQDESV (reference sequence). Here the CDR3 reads CASSGDVISSYNEQFF. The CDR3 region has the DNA TGTGCCAGCAGTGGTGACGTCATTAGCTCCTACAATGAGCAGTTCTTC.

This chain's CDR3 is CASTKPGTNTGELFF. CDR3 nucleotides: TGTGCCAGCACGAAACCGGGGACCAACACCGGGGAGCTGTTTTTT. This chain uses TRBV6-5 with TRBJ2-2; D tentatively reads TRBD1 or TRBD2 (5 bases each). Germline loops: CDR1 MNHEY, CDR2 SVGAGI. The CDR3 contains 15 residues. Trimming took off 7 bases at V and 2 bases at J, with 14 bases between the two ends.

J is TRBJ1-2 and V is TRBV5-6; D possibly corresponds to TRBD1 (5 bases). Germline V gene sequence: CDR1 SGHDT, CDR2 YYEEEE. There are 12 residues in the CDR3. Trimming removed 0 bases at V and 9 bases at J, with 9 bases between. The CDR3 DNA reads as TGTGCCAGCAGCTTGGGACAGATAAGCTACACCTTC. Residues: CASSLGQISYTF.